The text below deals with one T cell receptor beta chain. Sequencing used immunoSEQ multiplex PCR; TCRdb keeps in-frame clones, though not all of them. The table includes tens of thousands of clones, 65% to 90% detected once. The data were obtained in a study of radiation and T cells in renal cell carcinoma. Study background: Nephrectomy followed 15 Gy stereotactic body radiation by 4 weeks.

Germline lookup yields CDR1 LNHDA and CDR2 SQIVND (reference sequence). The CDR3 contains 13 residues. V was clipped by 11 bases and J by 8 bases; unmatched bases: 9. Time point given: blood 2 weeks post-SBRT. The treatment was: 15 Gy SBRT to primary tumor, nephrectomy 4 weeks later. This renal cell carcinoma was of the clear cell type. This TCR was sampled from a woman in her 50s with renal cell carcinoma. V usage is TRBV19 and J usage is TRBJ1-4; 9 positions agree with TRBD1. The sample in question was blood, obtained from a patient whose treatment included radiotherapy and nephrectomy. The CDR3 sequence is CAVKTGGYEKLFF. CDR3 nucleotides: TGTGCCGTCAAGACAGGGGGTTACGAAAAACTGTTTTTT.